These 13 T cell receptor beta chains came from one sample sequenced in a study of T cells in localized non-small cell lung cancer. The repertoire was sequenced with immunoSEQ multiplex PCR; TCRdb's copy has only in-frame clones and lacks some. This table holds about 40,000 clones, 70% to 90% found once. The specimen was peripheral blood, collected before any cancer treatment. All receptors come from a man aged 35 to 70 with stage I lung adenocarcinoma.

This sequence joins TRBV5-1 and TRBJ2-6; D uncertain. V was clipped by 2 bases and J by 0 bases, with 3 bases between them. Germline V gene data show CDR1 as SGHRS and CDR2 as YFSETQ. CDR3 length equals 14 residues. The CDR3 DNA follows: TGCGCCAGCAGCTTACCCTCTGGGGCCAACGTCCTGACTTTC. Its protein is CASSLPSGANVLTF.

V gene TRBV19 combines with J gene TRBJ2-2; perhaps TRBD2 as D (6 bases). V was clipped by 5 bases and J by 6 bases, with 16 bases between them. CDR3 length: 15 amino acids. Germline V CDR1 and CDR2: LNHDA, SQIVND (reference sequence). For the CDR3, the DNA is TGTGCCAGTAGTGTAGGCGGAACGGGGGCCGGGGAGCTGTTTTTT. This codes for CASSVGGTGAGELFF.

This chain uses TRBV5-1 with TRBJ2-7; a possible D gene is TRBD2 (5 bases). V was cut by 3 bases and J by 4 bases, with 11 bases left in between. Germline V gives CDR1 SGHRS, CDR2 YFSETQ. The CDR3 contains 13 residues. The CDR3 sequence: CASSSDGGYEQYF. In DNA, the CDR3 is TGCGCCAGCAGCTCGGACGGCGGGTACGAGCAGTACTTC.

The rearrangement links TRBV20-1 to TRBJ2-1; the D gene is possibly TRBD2 (6 bases). This CDR3 has 11 amino acids. V gave up 5 bases and J gave up 12 bases, with 14 bases separating them. CDR1 and CDR2 (germline): DFQATT, SNEGSKA (reference sequence). The CDR3 spells CSAEPGLGQFF. CDR3 DNA: TGCAGTGCTGAGCCGGGACTTGGGCAGTTCTTC.

The V and J genes are TRBV4-2 and TRBJ2-3; 7 bases align to TRBD1. J lost 2 bases, V lost 2 bases, and 4 bases had no gene match. In germline, CDR1 is LGHNA, CDR2 YNFKEQ. This CDR3 region has 15 residues. The CDR3 sequence: CASSQPGQTTDTQYF. CDR3 in DNA: TGTGCCAGCAGCCAACCGGGACAGACCACAGATACGCAGTATTTT.

This sequence joins TRBV9 and TRBJ1-2; 10 bases align to TRBD1. Germline-derived CDR1 and CDR2 are SGDLS and YYNGEE. The CDR3 contains 16 residues. The junction had 10 bases not matched to a gene; V was cut back by 4 bases and J by 4 bases. CDR3 loop: CASSRDRGLTPYGYTF. Here the CDR3 DNA reads TGTGCCAGCAGCCGGGACAGGGGACTTACTCCCTATGGCTACACCTTC.

The chain carries TRBV9 and TRBJ2-5; D is perhaps TRBD2 (5 bases). CDR3 size: 14 residues. The germline V and J ends were trimmed by 4 bases and 2 bases, with 12 bases remaining between them. Germline-derived CDR1 and CDR2 are SGDLS and YYNGEE. Here the CDR3 reads CASSLSGLQETQYF. In nucleotides, the CDR3 is TGTGCCAGCAGCCTCTCGGGATTACAAGAGACCCAGTACTTC.

The V gene is TRBV11-1, the J gene TRBJ2-5; TRBD2 aligns across 11 bases. The germline V gene has CDR1 SGHAT and CDR2 FQDESV (reference sequence). V trimming: 1 base; J trimming: 5 bases; junction bases outside the gene matches: 12. The CDR3 runs to 18 residues. CDR3 residues: CASSLGGALAGVQETQYF. The CDR3 coding sequence is TGTGCCAGCAGCTTAGGAGGGGCACTAGCGGGAGTGCAGGAGACCCAGTACTTC.

The CDR3 is CASRDPGQDYNEQFF. The CDR3 nucleotides are TGTGCCAGCAGGGATCCGGGACAGGACTACAATGAGCAGTTCTTC. The J gene is TRBJ2-1, the V gene TRBV6-5; the match to TRBD1 covers 8 bases. The CDR3 runs 15 residues. The ends lost 6 bases at V and 3 bases at J; junction bases unmatched: 7. CDR1 is MNHEY and CDR2 is SVGAGI in the germline V gene.

This rearrangement joins TRBV18 to TRBJ2-4; no reliable D call. Germline values: CDR1 KGHSH, CDR2 LQKENI. V gave up 2 bases and J gave up 1 base, with 3 bases separating them. The length of the CDR3 is 13 residues. This chain's CDR3 is CASSPGAKNIQYF. CDR3 nucleotide sequence: TGTGCCAGCTCACCAGGGGCCAAAAACATTCAGTACTTC.

This chain connects TRBV5-1 to TRBJ2-5, with D unresolved. The V gene lost 0 bases and the J gene lost 3 bases, with 0 bases spanning the gap. The CDR3 is 11 residues long. CDR1 SGHRS and CDR2 YFSETQ come from the germline V gene. This CDR3 is CASSLEETQYF. DNA for the CDR3: TGCGCCAGCAGCTTGGAAGAGACCCAGTACTTC. Combining the CDR3 with reference TRBV5-1 and TRBJ2-5 gives the whole variable domain KAGVTQTPRYLIKTRGQQVTLSCSPISGHRSVSWYQQTPGQGLQFLFEYFSETQRNKGNFPGRFSGRQFSNSRSEMNVSTLELGDSALYLCASSLEETQYFGPGTRLLVL.

The rearrangement uses TRBV27 and TRBJ1-2, with D possibly matching TRBD1 (5 bases). From germline, CDR1 is MNHEY and CDR2 SMNVEV (reference sequence). The V end was cut by 5 bases, the J end by 2 bases, with 12 bases between. The length of the CDR3 is 14 residues. This chain's CDR3 is CASSPQVGNYGYTF. CDR3 coding DNA: TGTGCCAGCAGTCCACAGGTGGGAAACTATGGCTACACCTTC.

This chain links TRBV5-1 with TRBJ2-3, with TRBD2 matching over 16 bases. CDR3 length equals 19 residues. Per germline, CDR1 SGHRS and CDR2 YFSETQ. With V trimmed by 3 bases and J by 4 bases, 11 bases remained unmatched. DNA of the CDR3: TGCGCCAGCAGCTCGGGACTAGCGGGAGGGCCTGGAGGTCCAGATACGCAGTATTTT. It is translated as CASSSGLAGGPGGPDTQYF. Full variable domain (outside the CDR3, taken from reference TRBV5-1 and TRBJ2-3): KAGVTQTPRYLIKTRGQQVTLSCSPISGHRSVSWYQQTPGQGLQFLFEYFSETQRNKGNFPGRFSGRQFSNSRSEMNVSTLELGDSALYLCASSSGLAGGPGGPDTQYFGPGTRLTVL.